A selection of T cell receptor beta chains follows, all from one sample in a study of blood T cell repertoires in COVID-19. Data came from immunoSEQ multiplex PCR; TCRdb stores just in-frame clones and leaves some out. In the table there are 50,000 to 65,000 clones, roughly 90% of which are singletons. Input material: peripheral blood. The receptors stem from a man between 50 and 59 years old with acute or convalescent COVID-19. Each CDR3 is given with its conserved first and last residue. A D gene is named only where the DNA matches it firmly. Clone sizes are given selectively: once, few, many, or a class where the clone is expanded.

TRBV29-1	TRBJ2-5	TRBD2	-	CSTAREGETQYF	TGCAGCACGGCTAGGGAGGGAGAGACCCAGTACTTC
TRBV5-1	TRBJ1-1	-	-	CASSSQGDTEAFF	TGCGCCAGCAGCTCACAGGGTGATACTGAAGCTTTCTTT
TRBV9	TRBJ1-1	-	-	CASSPLGGAVNTEAFF	TGTGCCAGCAGCCCCCTAGGAGGGGCGGTGAACACTGAAGCTTTCTTT
TRBV9	TRBJ2-7	TRBD1	-	CASSTGTGPYEQYF	TGTGCCAGCAGCACCGGGACAGGGCCCTACGAGCAGTACTTC
TRBV28	TRBJ2-6	-	-	CASSQPGLRPSGANVLTF	TGTGCCAGCAGCCAACCGGGACTGAGGCCGTCTGGGGCCAACGTCCTGACTTTC
TRBV12-3/TRBV12-4	TRBJ2-7	-	-	CASSLSGFGEQYF	TGTGCCAGCAGTTTATCAGGGTTTGGCGAGCAGTACTTC
TRBV11-2	TRBJ2-2	TRBD1	once	CASSSPLQGIRETGELFF	TGTGCCAGCAGCTCCCCCCTACAGGGGATCAGGGAGACCGGGGAGCTGTTTTTT
TRBV19	TRBJ2-7	TRBD2	-	CASSFQGGMAYEQYF	TGTGCCAGTAGTTTCCAGGGAGGGATGGCCTACGAGCAGTACTTC
TRBV29-1	TRBJ2-2	-	-	CSLNLGEAGELFF	TGCAGCCTTAACCTGGGGGAGGCCGGGGAGCTGTTTTTT
TRBV29-1	TRBJ1-1	-	-	CSVEVSRTEAFF	TGCAGCGTTGAGGTTTCGCGGACTGAAGCTTTCTTT
TRBV2	TRBJ2-7	TRBD1	-	CASRNRGLGEQYF	TGTGCCAGCAGGAACAGGGGGCTGGGCGAGCAGTACTTC
TRBV6-5	TRBJ2-3	-	-	CASSFMASTSTDTQYF	TGTGCCAGCAGTTTTATGGCGTCGACTAGCACAGATACGCAGTATTTT
TRBV24-1	TRBJ2-1	TRBD2	-	CATSDGGTKEQFF	TGTGCCACCAGTGACGGGGGGACTAAAGAGCAGTTCTTC
TRBV24-1	TRBJ2-7	TRBD1	-	CATSDGDRGGEQYF	TGTGCCACCAGTGATGGGGACAGGGGGGGGGAGCAGTACTTC